Reported below is one TCR beta chain. Trimming removed 5 bases from V and 0 bases from J, with 14 bases in between. The germline CDR1 and CDR2 sequences are SQVTM and ANQGSEA. The CDR3 runs to 14 residues. The data were obtained in a study of control samples from healthy donors and cancer patients. Repertoires were generated with immunoSEQ multiplex PCR, while TCRdb's copy carries only in-frame clones and drops some. The sample includes 90,000 to 110,000 clones, about 83% of them seen just once. This receptor was obtained from a woman between 45 and 60 years old in good health. The sequenced sample consisted of blood. V is TRBV29-1 and J is TRBJ2-7; D might be TRBD1 (5 bases). This CDR3 reads CSVSEDKNSYEQYF. For the CDR3, the DNA is TGCAGCGTTTCCGAGGACAAGAACTCCTACGAGCAGTACTTC.